This T cell receptor beta chain was profiled in a study of T cells after yellow fever vaccination. Whole-study results and caveats: Re-detected after boosting: most primary clones, about 95% of CD4 and about 89% of CD8.

The study made its TCR cDNA through 5'RACE template switching. That step introduced a universal primer site along with UMIs. MiXCR was run by TCRdb on the 5' RACE reads, yielding one entry per CDR3 protein. Found here are some 290,000 distinct CDR3 sequences, over 8.5% of them singletons; the top ten hold approximately 3%. This clonotype has just a few counts. Its cognate antigen is unknown. Germline CDR1 is MNHEY and CDR2 is SVGAGI. Trimming shortened V by 3 bases and J by 1 base, and 10 bases separated the two germline ends. This CDR3 has 15 residues. The V and J genes are TRBV6-5 and TRBJ1-5; the D is unclear. The sample was CD4+ T cells sorted from PBMCs, taken 45 days after the yellow fever booster vaccination. The receptor comes from a man younger than 30 who received the YFV17D yellow fever vaccine. CDR3 sequence (DNA): TGTGCCAGCAGTTATTCTTATGAGAGCAATCAGCCCCAGCATTTT. Amino acid sequence: CASSYSYESNQPQHF.